Shown below are 12 T cell receptor beta chains from a single sample sequenced in a study of metastatic and nonmetastatic thyroid tumors. Nobody among the patients had been given any treatment before thyroid surgery. TCRdb recomputed clones from the PCR reads via MiXCR. The table has around 6,000 clones, 30% seen once. Sequenced input: adjacent normal tissue. The receptors shown here come from a female donor with papillary thyroid cancer or a benign thyroid nodule (not recorded which). Some clones in this sample may be carry-over from other donors' samples.

This clone has at least ten counts. The chain has TRBV20-1 and TRBJ2-7, with 8 bases matching TRBD2. Germline V gene lookup returns CDR1 DFQATT and CDR2 SNEGSKA (reference sequence). The CDR3 spans 15 residues. The J segment lost 2 bases and the V segment lost 3 bases, leaving 9 bases of the junction unmatched. The chain's CDR3 is CSARGASGQTYEQYF. The CDR3 bases are TGCAGTGCTAGGGGGGCTAGCGGGCAAACCTACGAGCAGTACTTC.

This clone was recorded a few times. The CDR3 protein is CASRPGGDSPLHF. Here the CDR3 DNA reads TGCGCCAGCCGACCGGGCGGTGATTCACCCCTCCACTTT. The genes are TRBV5-1 and TRBJ1-6; no firm D call. CDR3 size: 13 residues. Per germline, CDR1 SGHRS and CDR2 YFSETQ. V was trimmed by 7 bases and J by 8 bases, leaving 13 bases between them.

This clone was seen a few times. The V and J genes are TRBV2 and TRBJ2-7; 12 nucleotides match TRBD2. Germline lookup yields CDR1 SNHLY and CDR2 FYNNEI. V shed 4 bases, J shed 6 bases, and the junction held 1 base outside the gene matches. The CDR3 contains 13 residues. The CDR3 DNA sequence: TGTGCCAGCAGTGGACTAGCGGGAGTCGAGCAGTACTTC. It codes for CASSGLAGVEQYF.

Only one count was recorded for this clone. The chain joins TRBV5-1 to TRBJ1-3; D not certain. Germline V gene lookup returns CDR1 SGHRS and CDR2 YFSETQ. Trimming cost V 0 bases and J 3 bases, with 4 bases left between them. CDR3 length: 13 amino acids. The CDR3 DNA reads TGCGCCAGCAGCTTGGAATATGGAAACACCATATATTTT. It translates to CASSLEYGNTIYF.

The chain carries TRBV6-2 or TRBV6-3 and TRBJ1-1; possibly TRBD1 for D (5 bases). The germline gives CDR1 MNHEY, CDR2 SVGEGT. V was clipped by 5 bases and J by 1 base, with 11 bases between them. The CDR3 runs 14 residues. The CDR3: CASSPYTGNTEAFF. CDR3 sequence (DNA): TGTGCCAGCAGTCCCTATACAGGGAACACTGAAGCTTTCTTT.

The genes are TRBV12-3 or TRBV12-4 and TRBJ2-7, with 10 bases matching TRBD1. CDR3 length equals 14 residues. The V gene end was trimmed by 6 bases and the J gene end by 6 bases; junction bases not matched to a gene: 8. The CDR3 sequence is CASSRQGAYGEQYF. The DNA for the CDR3 is TGTGCCAGCAGCCGACAGGGGGCCTATGGCGAGCAGTACTTC.

The CDR3 loop reads CASSDDRYEQYF. The CDR3 bases are TGTGCCAGCAGCGACGACCGCTACGAGCAGTACTTC. The chain employs TRBV6-1 and TRBJ2-7, with D unclear. V was pared by 6 bases and J by 3 bases, with 9 bases between. Germline V gene lookup returns CDR1 MNHNS and CDR2 SASEGT. CDR3 length: 12 amino acids.

This chain uses TRBV6-2 or TRBV6-3 with TRBJ2-1, with 9 bases matching TRBD2. Per germline, CDR1 MNHEY and CDR2 SVGEGT. CDR3 length: 16 residues. V shed 0 bases and J 4 bases; nucleotides not matched to a gene: 4. The CDR3 bases are TGTGCCAGCAGTTACTCCCTAGCGGGAAGGTACAATGAGCAGTTCTTC. Its translation: CASSYSLAGRYNEQFF.

This chain connects TRBV7-2 to TRBJ1-4; D may be TRBD1 (5 bases). V lost 1 base to trimming and J lost 6 bases, with 12 bases between them. Per the germline V gene, CDR1 is SGHTA and CDR2 is FQGNSA. The CDR3 has 15 amino acids. The CDR3 DNA reads as TGTGCCAGCAGCTTAGTTGTGGGGGATGATGAAAAACTGTTTTTT. Protein sequence: CASSLVVGDDEKLFF.

The CDR3 DNA reads as TGTGCCAGCAGCTTAGATGGTAGCGGGGACGAGCAGTACTTC. Translating it yields CASSLDGSGDEQYF. The chain has TRBV7-6 and TRBJ2-7; 8 bases map to TRBD2. After removal of 1 base from V and 5 bases from J, the junction contained 4 bases not matched to a gene. CDR3 length: 14 residues. Germline V lookup: CDR1 SGHVS, CDR2 FNYEAQ.

Comment on this clone: One end of the junction does not line up with germline, which may come from a read error. The chain carries TRBV4-1 and TRBJ2-7, with D tentatively TRBD2 (6 bases). There are 13 residues in the CDR3. The germline gives CDR1 MGHRA, CDR2 YSYEKL. The CDR3 is CASCQGRWYEQYF. In DNA form, the CDR3 reads TGCGCCAGCTGCCAAGGGAGGTGGTACGAGCAGTACTTC.

The CDR3 DNA follows: TGTGCCAGCAGCTTAGAGTATCGGGGGAACACCGGGGAGCTGTTTTTT. This gives the protein CASSLEYRGNTGELFF. The V call is TRBV11-3, the J call TRBJ2-2; D may be TRBD2 (5 bases). Germline V CDR1 and CDR2: SGHNT, YENEEA. This CDR3 comprises 16 residues. The V and J ends lost 0 bases and 1 base respectively, with 9 bases between them.